The clone carrying this T cell receptor (beta chain) came up many times. Its antigen is undetermined. Time point defined: sample taken at primary tumor resection. Whole RNA, which was extracted from tumor, nontumor lung tissue or frozen PBMC, was sequenced without any cell sorting. Germline assignment: CDR1 DFQATT and CDR2 SNEGSKA (reference sequence). V was pared by 5 bases and J by 1 base, with 10 bases of the junction left unmatched. The CDR3 runs to 16 residues. Each TCR cDNA molecule bore a unique molecular identifier. In TCRdb, the 5' RACE reads were re-called with MiXCR into one record per CDR3 protein. The sample has about 11,000 distinct CDR3 sequences; over 10% are singletons. The sample comes from a study of spatial heterogeneity in lung cancer. The study's findings and limits: One measure, the expanded intratumoral alpha and beta TCR count, tracked tumor mutation counts.

V and J are TRBV20-1 and TRBJ2-1; 8 positions agree with TRBD2. Sequencing was performed on lung tumor tissue, taken at surgery. The receptor was derived from a female donor with early-stage non-small cell lung cancer. In DNA form, the CDR3 reads TGCAGTGCTGATGATAGGGAGCGGGGGTCCTACAATGAGCAGTTCTTC. It codes for CSADDRERGSYNEQFF.